This T cell receptor (beta chain) was recovered during a study of control samples from healthy donors and cancer patients. Sequencing was performed with immunoSEQ multiplex PCR; in TCRdb, only in-frame clones are kept and a portion is missing. The sample has 150,000 to 190,000 clones; about 93% are singletons. Sequenced material: blood. The sequence derives from a man aged 45 to 65 in good health.

CDR3 sequence (DNA): TGCGCCAGCAGTGATGATCTAGCGGGAGCCTACGAGCAGTACTTC. Protein sequence: CASSDDLAGAYEQYF. This chain links TRBV10-1 with TRBJ2-7; TRBD2 matches at 10 bases. The ends lost 3 bases at V and 2 bases at J; junction bases unmatched: 4. In germline, CDR1 is WNHNN, CDR2 SYGVQD (reference sequence). The CDR3 has 15 amino acids.